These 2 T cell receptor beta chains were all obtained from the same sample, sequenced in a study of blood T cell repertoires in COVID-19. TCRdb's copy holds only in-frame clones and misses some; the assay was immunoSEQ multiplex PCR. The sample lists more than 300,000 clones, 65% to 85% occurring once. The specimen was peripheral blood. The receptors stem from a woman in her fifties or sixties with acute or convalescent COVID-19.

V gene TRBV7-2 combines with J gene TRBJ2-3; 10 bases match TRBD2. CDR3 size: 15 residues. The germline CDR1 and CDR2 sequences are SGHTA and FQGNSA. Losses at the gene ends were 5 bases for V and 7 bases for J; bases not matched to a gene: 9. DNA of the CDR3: TGTGCCAGCAGCCCGTCAGCGGGGGGGCTAAATACGCAGTATTTT. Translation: CASSPSAGGLNTQYF.

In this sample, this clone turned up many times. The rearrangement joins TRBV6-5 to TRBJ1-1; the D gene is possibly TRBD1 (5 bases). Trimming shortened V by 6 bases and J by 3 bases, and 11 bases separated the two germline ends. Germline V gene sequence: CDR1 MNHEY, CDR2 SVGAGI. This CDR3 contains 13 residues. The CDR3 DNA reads TGTGCCAGCAGGCCAGGGAGGGACACTGAAGCTTTCTTT. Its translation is CASRPGRDTEAFF.